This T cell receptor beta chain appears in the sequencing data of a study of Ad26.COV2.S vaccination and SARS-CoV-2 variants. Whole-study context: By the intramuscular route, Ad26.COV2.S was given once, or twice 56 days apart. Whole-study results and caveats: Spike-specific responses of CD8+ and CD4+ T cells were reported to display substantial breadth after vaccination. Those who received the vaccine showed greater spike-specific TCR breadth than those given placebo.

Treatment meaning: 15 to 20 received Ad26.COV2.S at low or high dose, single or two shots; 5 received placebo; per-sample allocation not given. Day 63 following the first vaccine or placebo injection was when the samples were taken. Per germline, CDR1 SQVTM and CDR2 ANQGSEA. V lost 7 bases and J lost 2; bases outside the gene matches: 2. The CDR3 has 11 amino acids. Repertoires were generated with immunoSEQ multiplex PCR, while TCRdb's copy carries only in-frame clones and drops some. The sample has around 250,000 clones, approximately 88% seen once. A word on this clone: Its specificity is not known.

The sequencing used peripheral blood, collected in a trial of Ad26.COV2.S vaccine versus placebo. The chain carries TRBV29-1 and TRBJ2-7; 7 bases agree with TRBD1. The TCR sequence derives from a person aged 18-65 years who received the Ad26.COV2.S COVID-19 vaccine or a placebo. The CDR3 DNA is TGCAGCGCAGGACAGGCCTACGAGCAGTACTTC. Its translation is CSAGQAYEQYF.